Presented here are 13 T cell receptor beta chains from one specimen sequenced in a study of radiotherapy plus CTLA-4 blockade in lung cancer. The assay was immunoSEQ multiplex PCR, and TCRdb's table has in-frame clones only and misses some. The sample gives about 26,000 clones, roughly 71% of which show up once; less than 25% is in the top ten. Sample: peripheral blood, taken from a patient treated with radiotherapy plus ipilimumab. All receptors come from a human donor with non-small cell lung cancer that progressed on radiotherapy plus ipilimumab.

This chain connects TRBV28 to TRBJ2-5; the D is unclear. The ends were cut back, 3 bases at V and 9 bases at J, with 17 bases in the middle. The CDR3 has 14 residues. Looked up from germline, CDR1 is MDHEN and CDR2 is SYDVKM. This chain's CDR3 is CASSLRPFALSQYF. The CDR3 nucleotides read TGTGCCAGCAGTTTGCGGCCCTTTGCCCTTTCCCAGTACTTC.

Written as DNA, the CDR3 is TGCGCCAGCAGCTTGGCGGGGGAATTCGGGTACAATGAGCAGTTCTTC. Amino acid sequence: CASSLAGEFGYNEQFF. V and J are TRBV5-1 and TRBJ2-1; TRBD2 is a possible D gene (6 bases). Trimming removed 0 bases from V and 4 bases from J, with 14 bases in between. Germline CDR1 and CDR2: SGHRS and YFSETQ. The CDR3 is 16 amino acids.

The J gene is TRBJ2-4, the V gene TRBV7-8, with 7 bases fitting TRBD1. Germline assignment: CDR1 SGHVS and CDR2 FQNEAQ. V lost 2 bases and J lost 0; bases outside the gene matches: 7. This CDR3 has 17 residues. CDR3 coding DNA: TGTGCCAGCAGCTTATCGGCCAGGGGGTCAGCCAAAAACATTCAGTACTTC. It translates to CASSLSARGSAKNIQYF.

The V call is TRBV10-2, the J call TRBJ2-1, with D perhaps matching TRBD1 (5 bases). The V end was cut by 2 bases, the J end by 2 bases, with 10 bases between. CDR3 length: 15 residues. CDR1 and CDR2 from the germline V gene are WSHSY and SAAADI. CDR3 in DNA: TGCGCCAGCAGTGAGCCAGGGATGGCCTACAATGAGCAGTTCTTC. Translation: CASSEPGMAYNEQFF.

The genes are TRBV4-1 and TRBJ2-7; 7 nucleotides agree with TRBD1. The trim removed 2 bases at V and 5 bases at J, leaving 9 bases unmatched. The CDR3 is made up of 15 amino acids. Germline V gene data show CDR1 as MGHRA and CDR2 as YSYEKL. Written as DNA, the CDR3 is TGCGCCAGCAGCCAACCCAGCACAGGGGTAAACGAGCAGTACTTC. Translated, it gives CASSQPSTGVNEQYF.

The chain links TRBV9 to TRBJ1-1; the D is unclear. V lost 4 bases to trimming and J lost 4 bases, with 11 bases between them. The CDR3 is 13 amino acids. Germline V gene lookup returns CDR1 SGDLS and CDR2 YYNGEE. The CDR3 DNA sequence: TGTGCCAGCAGCAGCACACTTCTCACTGAAGCTTTCTTT. Protein: CASSSTLLTEAFF.

The CDR3 protein is CASSLGTGVSYEQYF. The CDR3 DNA sequence: TGTGCCAGCAGCCTCGGGACAGGGGTCTCTTACGAGCAGTACTTC. The V and J genes are TRBV28 and TRBJ2-7; 10 positions agree with TRBD1. This CDR3 has 15 amino acids. V shed 6 bases and J 4 bases; nucleotides not matched to a gene: 9. Germline assignment: CDR1 MDHEN and CDR2 SYDVKM.

The chain couples TRBV14 to TRBJ1-2; D call uncertain. V was shortened by 0 bases and J by 0 bases, with 11 bases between the two germline ends. Germline CDR1 SGHDN, CDR2 FVKESK. This CDR3 is 16 amino acids long. CDR3 sequence (DNA): TGTGCCAGCAGCCAAGAAGGGAGAGGAGCTAACTATGGCTACACCTTC. Its protein product is CASSQEGRGANYGYTF.

The chain uses TRBV6-1 and TRBJ2-1; tentatively, D is TRBD2 (6 bases). Germline CDR1 and CDR2: MNHNS and SASEGT. The CDR3 has 14 amino acids. The V and J ends lost 8 bases and 3 bases respectively, with 14 bases between them. In DNA, the CDR3 is TGTGCCAGCGCCCGGGAAGCGGGCTACAATGAGCAGTTCTTC. Its protein product is CASAREAGYNEQFF.

The rearrangement links TRBV4-3 to TRBJ1-2; unclear D gene. Deletions cut 1 base from V and 7 bases from J, with 13 bases between. The CDR3 loop spans 14 amino acids. Germline loops: CDR1 LGHNA, CDR2 YSLEER. CDR3 DNA sequence: TGCGCCAGCAGCCAAGGGTACGACGGACCTGGCTACACCTTC. Translated, it gives CASSQGYDGPGYTF.

V and J are TRBV21-1 and TRBJ2-1; the D call in the table, TRBD2, was not verified against the DNA. TRBV21-1 is a documented pseudogene. There are 17 residues in the CDR3. The CDR3 sequence: CASSKVGAGPSYNEQFF. CDR3 DNA: TGTGCCAGCAGCAAAGTCGGCGCGGGACCCTCCTACAATGAGCAGTTCTTC.

This clone was found a few times. This chain joins TRBV6-5 and TRBJ1-2, with unresolved D. Germline loops: CDR1 MNHEY, CDR2 SVGAGI. The V and J ends lost 7 bases and 0 bases respectively, with 15 bases between them. The CDR3 runs 15 residues. The CDR3 loop reads CASTPQAVANYGYTF. CDR3 DNA: TGTGCCAGCACCCCCCAGGCAGTCGCTAACTATGGCTACACCTTC.

The gene calls are TRBV28 and TRBJ1-1; D is possibly TRBD1 (5 bases). The germline V gene encodes CDR1 MDHEN and CDR2 SYDVKM. The V gene lost 6 bases and the J gene lost 1 base, with 15 bases spanning the gap. The CDR3 is 15 residues long. The CDR3 sequence: CASSPRDGTNTEAFF. CDR3 nucleotide sequence: TGTGCCAGCAGCCCCCGGGACGGAACGAACACTGAAGCTTTCTTT.